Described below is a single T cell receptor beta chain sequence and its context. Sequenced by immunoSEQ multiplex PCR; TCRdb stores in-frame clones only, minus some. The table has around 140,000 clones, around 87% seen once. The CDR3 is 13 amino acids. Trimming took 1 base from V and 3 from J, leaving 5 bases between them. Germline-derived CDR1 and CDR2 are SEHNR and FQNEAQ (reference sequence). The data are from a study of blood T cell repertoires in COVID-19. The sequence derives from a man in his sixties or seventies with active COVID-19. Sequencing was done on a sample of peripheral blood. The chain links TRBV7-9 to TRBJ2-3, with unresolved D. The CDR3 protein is CASSLGRTDTQYF. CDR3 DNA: TGTGCCAGCAGCTTAGGCCGGACAGATACGCAGTATTTT.